A selection of T cell receptor beta chains follows, all from one sample in a study of cytomegalovirus exposure and HLA in healthy donors. The data were produced by immunoSEQ multiplex PCR, yet TCRdb's version contains in-frame clones alone and is incomplete. This sample has fewer than 200,000 clones, with about 70% found just once. Sequencing was carried out using PBMCs. These receptors were collected from a woman in her 30s in good health and CMV-seronegative. Each CDR3 is given without its conserved first and last residue. A D gene is named only where the DNA matches it firmly.

V gene	D gene	J gene	CDR3 protein
TRBV30	NA	TRBJ2-3	AWGNRGSPTDTQY
TRBV13	NA	TRBJ1-1	ASSLEGRTEAF
TRBV19	NA	TRBJ1-2	ASSRSGNRPRDAYT
TRBV5-6	NA	TRBJ1-6	ASSLFSDSINSPLH
TRBV6-6	TRBD1	TRBJ2-1	ASSSGQDSREQF
TRBV4-3	TRBD2	TRBJ2-3	ASSQASGGTDTQY
TRBV18	TRBD2	TRBJ2-7	ASSSLAGDGQY
TRBV9	TRBD2	TRBJ2-7	ASSPRPGGTYEQY
TRBV29-1	NA	TRBJ1-2	SVDPDMNYGYT
TRBV27	NA	TRBJ2-7	ASSLRGLSSYEQY
TRBV19	TRBD1	TRBJ2-3	ASQRTGGINTQY
TRBV4-1	NA	TRBJ2-7	ASSQDGKGTYEQY
TRBV5-4	TRBD1	TRBJ2-7	ASSWNTGGNAAYEQY
TRBV5-1	NA	TRBJ2-4	ASSLEGERDIQY
TRBV7-9	NA	TRBJ2-7	ASSLAGAFYEQY
TRBV29-1	NA	TRBJ1-1	SVGGVDTEAF
TRBV4-1	NA	TRBJ2-7	ASSHPNKYEQY
TRBV2	TRBD1	TRBJ1-3	ASSHDRVTGNTIY
TRBV9	NA	TRBJ1-3	ASSAWAGNTIY
TRBV27	NA	TRBJ2-3	ASSQPPAGDTQY
TRBV6-6	NA	TRBJ1-2	ASSPQGIYGYT
TRBV5-8	NA	TRBJ1-1	ASSLVSSEAF
TRBV7-2	NA	TRBJ2-7	ASSSRQVGEQY
TRBV6-1	TRBD1	TRBJ2-3	ASSELVRGFSTDTQY
TRBV27	TRBD1	TRBJ1-2	ASSSPGGSVYGYT
TRBV6-5	TRBD2	TRBJ2-1	ASTYEVAGVGEQF
TRBV7-9	NA	TRBJ1-1	ASSPPVAGRRSDTEAF
TRBV9	NA	TRBJ1-1	ASSATVDTEAF
TRBV5-4	NA	TRBJ2-5	ASSLGGASEETQY
TRBV2	TRBD2	TRBJ2-7	ASRDTSGGEDQKQY
TRBV12-5	TRBD1	TRBJ2-7	ASGSSGQELIYEQY
TRBV27	NA	TRBJ2-5	ASAGQPQETQY
TRBV5-1	NA	TRBJ2-3	ASSLGGVSTDTQY
TRBV30	NA	TRBJ2-7	AHGGDSSYEQY
TRBV6-1	TRBD1	TRBJ2-7	ASSGGLRGFSYEQY
TRBV19	TRBD1	TRBJ1-1	ASSTADRDVNTEAF
TRBV15	NA	TRBJ2-1	ATSRDSRRGEQF
TRBV5-1	TRBD1	TRBJ2-1	ASSFTGTVYNEQF
TRBV5-4	TRBD1	NA	ASSRGSRTGDLEQY
TRBV25-1	NA	TRBJ1-2	ASSPRVGGTNYGYT
TRBV27	NA	TRBJ1-5	ASSLGAGPNQPQH
TRBV9	TRBD1	TRBJ2-1	ASSGTTDRGSSYNEQF
TRBV30	TRBD1	TRBJ1-5	ALGQTNQPQH